A selection of T cell receptor beta chains follows, all from one sample in a study of T-cell memory formation after mild COVID-19. TCRdb re-called the 5' RACE reads with MiXCR, one entry per CDR3 protein. The data hold hundreds of thousands of distinct CDR3 sequences, with roughly 22% observed a single time. The material sequenced was PBMCs or a T cell subset sorted from them (not recorded which). The receptors originated from an adult woman who had mild COVID-19 (a few samples of this study predate the infection). Cell type and time point are not known. Both conserved end residues are part of each CDR3. The order of the fields is D gene, V gene, clone size, J gene, CDR3 protein, CDR3 DNA. The D gene is left open where the match is weak. Only some rows state a clone size, as once, few, many or a class for expanded clones.

D: NA
V: TRBV12-3/TRBV12-4
size: NA
J: TRBJ1-1
CDR3: CASSLETRGQEAFF
DNA: TGTGCCAGCAGTTTAGAAACTAGGGGCCAGGAAGCTTTCTTT

D: NA
V: TRBV5-1
size: few
J: TRBJ2-2
CDR3: CASSLRSGATGELFF
DNA: TGCGCCAGCAGCCTCAGGAGTGGCGCCACCGGGGAGCTGTTTTTT

D: NA
V: TRBV7-3
size: NA
J: TRBJ2-3
CDR3: CASSFSGSDLDQYF
DNA: TGTGCCAGCAGCTTTTCGGGGTCGGACCTAGACCAGTATTTT

D: TRBD2
V: TRBV6-5
size: NA
J: TRBJ2-7
CDR3: CASTKPGTSGSEQYF
DNA: TGTGCCAGCACTAAACCCGGGACTAGCGGATCCGAGCAGTACTTC

D: NA
V: TRBV6-5
size: few
J: TRBJ1-2
CDR3: CASSYSPGDNYGYTF
DNA: TGTGCCAGCAGTTACTCGCCAGGCGATAACTATGGCTACACCTTC

D: TRBD1
V: TRBV12-3/TRBV12-4
size: NA
J: TRBJ2-3
CDR3: CASSSHRGRADTQYF
DNA: TGTGCCAGCAGTTCCCACAGGGGGCGGGCGGATACGCAGTATTTT

D: NA
V: TRBV7-2
size: NA
J: TRBJ1-1
CDR3: CASSTRQATNTEAFF
DNA: TGTGCCAGCAGCACCCGACAGGCGACGAACACTGAAGCTTTCTTT

D: TRBD1
V: TRBV27
size: few
J: TRBJ2-7
CDR3: CASSLTQGTAQEQYF
DNA: TGTGCCAGCAGTCTAACCCAAGGGACAGCCCAGGAGCAGTACTTC

D: TRBD2
V: TRBV7-8
size: many
J: TRBJ2-3
CDR3: CASSLGVAGAGTDTQYF
DNA: TGTGCCAGCAGCTTAGGAGTAGCGGGAGCGGGCACAGATACGCAGTATTTT

D: NA
V: TRBV6-2/TRBV6-3
size: NA
J: TRBJ1-5
CDR3: CASTSDGSNQPQHF
DNA: TGTGCCAGCACATCGGACGGTAGCAATCAGCCCCAGCATTTT

D: TRBD2
V: TRBV20-1
size: NA
J: TRBJ2-7
CDR3: CSARGGSRLAGVDEQYF
DNA: TGCAGTGCTAGAGGGGGAAGCCGACTAGCGGGAGTAGATGAGCAGTACTTC

D: NA
V: TRBV15
size: many
J: TRBJ2-7
CDR3: CATSRVWQVSSYEQYF
DNA: TGTGCCACCAGCAGAGTATGGCAGGTGAGCTCCTACGAGCAGTACTTC

D: NA
V: TRBV7-6
size: NA
J: TRBJ2-3
CDR3: CASRQMGWGTDTQYF
DNA: TGTGCCAGCAGGCAAATGGGGTGGGGCACAGATACGCAGTATTTT

D: TRBD1
V: TRBV5-1
size: NA
J: TRBJ2-3
CDR3: CASSPGTGWGDTQYF
DNA: TGCGCCAGCAGCCCAGGGACAGGGTGGGGAGATACGCAGTATTTT

D: NA
V: TRBV20-1
size: NA
J: TRBJ1-2
CDR3: CSAWGDYGYTF
DNA: TGCAGTGCTTGGGGGGACTATGGCTACACCTTC

D: TRBD2
V: TRBV29-1
size: few
J: TRBJ2-3
CDR3: CSVILAGPTDTQYF
DNA: TGCAGCGTTATACTAGCGGGACCCACAGATACGCAGTATTTT

D: NA
V: TRBV6-5
size: NA
J: TRBJ1-6
CDR3: CASSYSMRARNSPLHF
DNA: TGTGCCAGCAGTTACTCCATGAGGGCCCGCAATTCACCCCTCCACTTT

D: NA
V: TRBV3-1
size: few
J: TRBJ2-7
CDR3: CASSQMGTGSYEQYF
DNA: TGTGCCAGCAGCCAAATGGGGACGGGCTCCTACGAGCAGTACTTC

D: TRBD2
V: TRBV4-1
size: few
J: TRBJ2-7
CDR3: CASSASLAASSYEQYF
DNA: TGCGCCAGCAGCGCCAGCCTAGCGGCGAGCTCCTACGAGCAGTACTTC

D: TRBD1
V: TRBV20-1
size: few
J: TRBJ2-7
CDR3: CSVLPGQGSISPAF
DNA: TGCAGTGTCCTACCGGGACAGGGAAGTATAAGCCCGGCCTTC

D: TRBD1
V: TRBV6-1
size: NA
J: TRBJ2-1
CDR3: CASTGDRGFEQFF
DNA: TGTGCCAGCACCGGGGACAGAGGCTTCGAGCAGTTCTTC

D: NA
V: TRBV29-1
size: few
J: TRBJ2-7
CDR3: CSVGGIGYEQYF
DNA: TGCAGCGTTGGGGGAATAGGTTACGAGCAGTACTTC